These 13 T cell receptor beta chains share one sample of origin, sequenced in a study of blood T cell repertoires in COVID-19 (TCRdb year 2020). The method was the immunoSEQ multiplex PCR assay. The clones in this table, taken by TCRdb from immuneACCESS, are in-frame only. Not every clone is retained; where verified, under half of the shortfall comes from an unresolved V gene, and the cause of the rest is unknown. The sample has some 150,000 clones on record, around 91% of them singletons. Approximately 0.8% of the sample is in the top ten clones. Sequencing used PBMCs or T cells enriched from blood (not recorded which). The receptors were sampled from a woman aged 18 to 35 who had recovered from COVID-19.

V gene TRBV28 combines with J gene TRBJ1-5, with 11 nucleotides matching TRBD1. This CDR3 is 16 amino acids long. Per germline, CDR1 MDHEN and CDR2 SYDVKM. V dropped 5 bases and J dropped 7; count of bases not matched to a gene: 10. The CDR3 nucleotides read TGTGCCAGCAGTGGTCTAGGGACAGGGGGAGGACAGCCCCAGCATTTT. Its translation: CASSGLGTGGGQPQHF.

As concerns this clone: Other DNA sequences in this sample translate to the same CDR3. V is TRBV7-8 and J is TRBJ2-3; 7 positions match TRBD2. Losses at the gene ends were 5 bases for V and 3 bases for J; bases not matched to a gene: 5. Germline CDR1 SGHVS, CDR2 FQNEAQ. This CDR3 spans 14 amino acids. CDR3 in DNA: TGTGCCAGCAGCCTTGGGAGGGTAACAGATACGCAGTATTTT. Protein product: CASSLGRVTDTQYF.

CDR3 loop: CASSPLSFGRAGDTQYF. The CDR3 bases are TGTGCCAGCAGCCCCTTAAGCTTCGGGAGGGCCGGAGATACGCAGTATTTT. The V call is TRBV7-2, the J call TRBJ2-3; 8 nucleotides line up with TRBD2. The junction had 15 bases not matched to a gene; V was cut back by 5 bases and J by 5 bases. Germline V gene sequence: CDR1 SGHTA, CDR2 FQGNSA. The CDR3 contains 17 residues.

The V and J genes are TRBV24-1 and TRBJ2-1; D possibly corresponds to TRBD1 (5 bases). Germline lookup yields CDR1 KGHDR and CDR2 SFDVKD. Trimming took 5 bases from V and 4 from J, leaving 11 bases between them. The CDR3 consists of 14 residues. The CDR3 here is CATSAARDYNEQFF. The CDR3 nucleotides read TGTGCCACCAGTGCCGCCAGGGATTACAATGAGCAGTTCTTC.

The genes are TRBV10-3 and TRBJ1-1; a weak D match, TRBD1 (6 bases). Per the germline V gene, CDR1 is ENHRY and CDR2 is SYGVKD. Deletions cut 3 bases from V and 5 bases from J, with 13 bases between. The CDR3 has 14 amino acids. The CDR3 nucleotides read TGTGCCATCAGTGAAACCAGGGGAGAGACTGAAGCTTTCTTT. Translating it yields CAISETRGETEAFF.

The rearrangement uses TRBV6-6 and TRBJ1-5, with D maybe TRBD1 (5 bases). CDR1 MNHNY and CDR2 SVGAGI come from the germline V gene (reference sequence). V shed 8 bases and J shed 6 bases, with 8 bases lying between them. The CDR3 has 11 amino acids. Here the CDR3 DNA reads TGTGCCAGCCAGGGCGGTCAGCCCCAGCATTTT. Protein product: CASQGGQPQHF.

This chain joins TRBV28 and TRBJ2-3, with D uncertain. CDR3 size: 13 residues. Trimming took off 3 bases at V and 4 bases at J, with 8 bases between the two ends. Germline CDR1 is MDHEN and CDR2 is SYDVKM. The CDR3 reads CASSFVSPDTQYF. CDR3 in DNA: TGTGCCAGCAGTTTTGTGAGCCCAGATACGCAGTATTTT.

This clone has just one count. The chain employs TRBV19 and TRBJ1-1, with D maybe TRBD1 (5 bases). With 9 bases removed from V and 3 bases from J, the gap between germline ends came to 8 bases. The CDR3 contains 11 residues. Germline CDR1 reads LNHDA; CDR2 reads SQIVND (reference sequence). The CDR3 DNA sequence: TGTGCCAGCCGACAGTACACTGAAGCTTTCTTT. Translated, it gives CASRQYTEAFF.

The V gene is TRBV6-2 or TRBV6-3, the J gene TRBJ2-7, with D possibly being TRBD1 (6 bases). V lost 5 bases and J 1 base, leaving 15 bases between the germline ends. CDR1 is MNHEY and CDR2 is SVGEGT in the germline V gene. This CDR3 spans 15 amino acids. The chain's CDR3 is CASSKDSSPSYEQYF. The CDR3 DNA reads as TGTGCCAGCAGTAAGGACAGTTCCCCGTCCTACGAGCAGTACTTC.

This clone was seen only once. The genes are TRBV5-6 and TRBJ1-2, with TRBD1 matching 7 bases. The germline CDR1 and CDR2 sequences are SGHDT and YYEEEE. This CDR3 region has 16 residues. Unmatched junction bases numbered 12, after V lost 3 bases and J lost 4 bases. CDR3 sequence reads: CASSSKRQGFPYGYTF. The CDR3 bases are TGTGCCAGCAGCTCCAAAAGACAGGGCTTTCCCTATGGCTACACCTTC.

The V gene is TRBV3-1 (or the pseudogene TRBV3-2), the J gene TRBJ2-1; 7 bases fit TRBD2. Trimming at V came to 1 base and at J to 0 bases, leaving 6 bases not matched to a gene. Germline V CDR1 and CDR2: LGHDT, YNNKEL (reference sequence). The CDR3 is 17 amino acids. In DNA, the CDR3 is TGTGCCAGCAGCCAAGGACTAGCCCAGAGCTCCTACAATGAGCAGTTCTTC. It yields the protein CASSQGLAQSSYNEQFF.

The chain carries TRBV19 and TRBJ1-2, with D uncertain. Germline CDR1 LNHDA, CDR2 SQIVND (reference sequence). The CDR3 loop spans 13 amino acids. The V end was cut by 7 bases, the J end by 4 bases, with 13 bases between. CDR3 nucleotide sequence: TGTGCCAGTACCCTCAGTCCCCTCTATGGCTACACCTTC. This codes for CASTLSPLYGYTF. The whole variable domain, filled in from reference TRBV19 and TRBJ1-2, reads DGGITQSPKYLFRKEGQNVTLSCEQNLNHDAMYWYRQDPGQGLRLIYYSQIVNDFQKGDIAEGYSVSREKKESFPLTVTSAQKNPTAFYLCASTLSPLYGYTFGSGTRLTVV.

The chain uses TRBV9 and TRBJ2-4, with TRBD2 as a possible D gene (6 bases). Looked up from germline, CDR1 is SGDLS and CDR2 is YYNGEE. This CDR3 has 16 amino acids. The V end lost 3 bases, the J end lost 1 base, and 14 bases lay between the germline ends. CDR3 sequence (DNA): TGTGCCAGCAGCGCCCCGAGTGGGAGGGCCAAAAACATTCAGTACTTC. Translated, it gives CASSAPSGRAKNIQYF.